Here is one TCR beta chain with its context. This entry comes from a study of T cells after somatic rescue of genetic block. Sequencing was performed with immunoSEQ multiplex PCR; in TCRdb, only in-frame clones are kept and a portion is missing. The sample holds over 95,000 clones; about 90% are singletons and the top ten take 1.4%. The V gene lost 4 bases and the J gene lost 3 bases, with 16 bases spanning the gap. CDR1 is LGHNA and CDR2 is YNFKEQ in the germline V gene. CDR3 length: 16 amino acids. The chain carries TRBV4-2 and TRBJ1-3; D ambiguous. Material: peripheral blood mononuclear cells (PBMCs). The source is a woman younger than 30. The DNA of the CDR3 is TGTGCCAGCAGCCCCCCGAGGTCGCCGGGTGGAAACACCATATATTTT. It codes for CASSPPRSPGGNTIYF.